Described below is a single TCR beta chain sequence and its context. Its specificity is not known. CDR3 length equals 14 residues. The germline gives CDR1 SGHAT, CDR2 FQNNGV. With 9 bases removed from V and 2 bases from J, the gap between germline ends came to 15 bases. These data belong to a study of T cells after yellow fever vaccination. Study findings and constraints: Bulk-population clonotypes that are abundant could appear as contaminants in FACS-sorted repertoires. Most primary-vaccination clones reappeared after the booster (about 97% CD4, about 87% CD8).

Template switching by 5'RACE produced TCR cDNA, adding a universal primer site and UMIs. Via MiXCR, TCRdb re-called the 5' RACE reads, giving one row per CDR3 protein. The data hold under 700,000 distinct CDR3 sequences, with about a sixth observed a single time. The specimen was PBMCs, collected around 5 days after the first yellow fever vaccination. The receptor comes from a man between 18 and 35 years old who received the YFV17D yellow fever vaccine. The chain employs TRBV11-2 and TRBJ2-3; TRBD2 might be the D (7 bases). The CDR3 nucleotides are TGTGCCAGTCGGGGGCGGGGGAACACAGATACGCAGTATTTT. Its translation is CASRGRGNTDTQYF.